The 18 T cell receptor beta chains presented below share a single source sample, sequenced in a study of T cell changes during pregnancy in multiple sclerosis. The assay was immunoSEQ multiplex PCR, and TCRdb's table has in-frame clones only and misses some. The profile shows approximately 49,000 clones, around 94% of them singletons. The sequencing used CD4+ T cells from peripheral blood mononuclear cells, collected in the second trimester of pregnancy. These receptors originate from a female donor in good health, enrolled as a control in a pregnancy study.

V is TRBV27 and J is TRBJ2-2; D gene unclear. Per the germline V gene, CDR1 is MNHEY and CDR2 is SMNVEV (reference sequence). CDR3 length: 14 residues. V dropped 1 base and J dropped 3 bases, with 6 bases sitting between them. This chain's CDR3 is CASSLWAYTGELFF. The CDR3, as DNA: TGTGCCAGCAGTTTATGGGCATACACCGGGGAGCTGTTTTTT.

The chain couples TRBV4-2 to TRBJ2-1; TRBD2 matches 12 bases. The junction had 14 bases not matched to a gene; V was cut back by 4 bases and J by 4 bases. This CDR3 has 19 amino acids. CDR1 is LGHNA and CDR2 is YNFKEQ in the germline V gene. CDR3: CASSLVSASGRAVYNEQFF. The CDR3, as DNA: TGTGCCAGCAGCCTAGTTAGCGCTAGCGGGAGGGCCGTGTACAATGAGCAGTTCTTC.

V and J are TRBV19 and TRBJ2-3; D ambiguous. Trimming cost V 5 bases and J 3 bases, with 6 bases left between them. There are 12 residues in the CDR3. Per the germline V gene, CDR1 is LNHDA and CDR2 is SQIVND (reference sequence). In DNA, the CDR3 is TGTGCCAGTAGTGTCCAGACAGATACGCAGTATTTT. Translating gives CASSVQTDTQYF.

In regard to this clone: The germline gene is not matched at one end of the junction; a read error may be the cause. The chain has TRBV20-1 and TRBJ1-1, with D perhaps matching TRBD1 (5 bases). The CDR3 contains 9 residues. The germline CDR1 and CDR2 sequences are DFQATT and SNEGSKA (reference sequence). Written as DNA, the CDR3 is TGCAGTGTAGGAGGGGAGGGCGGCTTT. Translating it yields CSVGGEGGF.

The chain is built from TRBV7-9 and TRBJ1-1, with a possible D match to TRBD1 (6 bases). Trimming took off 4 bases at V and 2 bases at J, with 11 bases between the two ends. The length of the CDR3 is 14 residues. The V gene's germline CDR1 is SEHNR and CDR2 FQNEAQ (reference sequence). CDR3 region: CASSSQGFNTEAFF. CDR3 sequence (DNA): TGTGCCAGCAGCTCACAGGGTTTCAACACTGAAGCTTTCTTT.

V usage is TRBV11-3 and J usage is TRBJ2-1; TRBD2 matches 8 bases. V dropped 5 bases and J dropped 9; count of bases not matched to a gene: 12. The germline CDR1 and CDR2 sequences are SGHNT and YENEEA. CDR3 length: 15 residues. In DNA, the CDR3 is TGTGCCAGCAGCCGGAGCGGGAGATCGTTCGGTGAGCAGTTCTTC. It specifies CASSRSGRSFGEQFF. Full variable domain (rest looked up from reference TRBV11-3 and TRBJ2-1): EAGVVQSPRYKIIEKKQPVAFWCNPISGHNTLYWYLQNLGQGPELLIRYENEEAVDDSQLPKDRFSAERLKGVDSTLKIQPAELGDSAVYLCASSRSGRSFGEQFFGPGTRLTVL.

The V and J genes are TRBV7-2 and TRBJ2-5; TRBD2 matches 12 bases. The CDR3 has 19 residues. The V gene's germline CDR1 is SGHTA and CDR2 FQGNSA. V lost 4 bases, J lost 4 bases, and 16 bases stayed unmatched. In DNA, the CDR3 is TGTGCCAGCAGCTCGCGCCGGGGACTAGCGGGCAAAGGAGGAGAGACCCAGTACTTC. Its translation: CASSSRRGLAGKGGETQYF.

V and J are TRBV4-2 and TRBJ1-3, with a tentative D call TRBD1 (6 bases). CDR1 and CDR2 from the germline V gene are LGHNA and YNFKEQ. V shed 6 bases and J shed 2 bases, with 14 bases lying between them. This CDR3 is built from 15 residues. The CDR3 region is CASRSAGDTGNTIYF. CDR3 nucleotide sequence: TGTGCCAGCAGATCCGCGGGGGACACTGGAAACACCATATATTTT.

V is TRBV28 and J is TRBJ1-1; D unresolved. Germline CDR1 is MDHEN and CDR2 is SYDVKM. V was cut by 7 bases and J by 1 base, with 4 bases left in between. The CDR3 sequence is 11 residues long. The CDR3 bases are TGTGCCAGCAATAGGAACACTGAAGCTTTCTTT. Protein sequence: CASNRNTEAFF.

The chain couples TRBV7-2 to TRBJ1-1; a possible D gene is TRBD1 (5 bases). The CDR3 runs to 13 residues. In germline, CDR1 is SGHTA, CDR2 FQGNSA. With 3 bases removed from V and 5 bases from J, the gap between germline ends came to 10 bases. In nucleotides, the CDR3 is TGTGCCAGCAGCTTTGGGGGGAGGACTGAAGCTTTCTTT. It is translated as CASSFGGRTEAFF.

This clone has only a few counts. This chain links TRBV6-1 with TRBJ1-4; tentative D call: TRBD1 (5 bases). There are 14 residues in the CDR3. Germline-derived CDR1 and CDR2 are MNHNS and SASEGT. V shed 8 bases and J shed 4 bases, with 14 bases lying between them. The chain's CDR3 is CASAGPLDNEKLFF. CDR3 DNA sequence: TGTGCCAGCGCAGGGCCGCTAGATAATGAAAAACTGTTTTTT.

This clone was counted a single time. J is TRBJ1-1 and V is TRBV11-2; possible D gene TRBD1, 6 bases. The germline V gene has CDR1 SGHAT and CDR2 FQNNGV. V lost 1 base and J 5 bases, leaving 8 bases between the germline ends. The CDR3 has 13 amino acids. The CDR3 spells CASSLGGRTEAFF. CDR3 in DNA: TGTGCCAGCAGCTTAGGGGGGCGGACTGAAGCTTTCTTT.

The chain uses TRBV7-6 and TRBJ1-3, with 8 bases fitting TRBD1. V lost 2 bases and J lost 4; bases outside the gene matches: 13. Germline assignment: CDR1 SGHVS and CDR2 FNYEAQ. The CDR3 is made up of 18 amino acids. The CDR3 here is CASSLMDPGGAGGNTIYF. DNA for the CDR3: TGTGCCAGCAGCTTAATGGACCCAGGGGGCGCTGGGGGAAACACCATATATTTT. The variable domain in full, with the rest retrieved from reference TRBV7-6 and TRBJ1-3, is GAGVSQSPRYKVTKRGQDVALRCDPISGHVSLYWYRQALGQGPEFLTYFNYEAQQDKSGLPNDRFSAERPEGSISTLTIQRTEQRDSAMYRCASSLMDPGGAGGNTIYFGEGSWLTVV.

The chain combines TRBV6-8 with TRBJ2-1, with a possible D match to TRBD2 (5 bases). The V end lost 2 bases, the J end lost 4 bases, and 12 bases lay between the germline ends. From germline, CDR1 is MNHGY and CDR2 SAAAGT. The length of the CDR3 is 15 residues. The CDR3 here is CASSYVWRGYNEQFF. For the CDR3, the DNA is TGTGCCAGCAGTTACGTGTGGAGAGGGTACAATGAGCAGTTCTTC.

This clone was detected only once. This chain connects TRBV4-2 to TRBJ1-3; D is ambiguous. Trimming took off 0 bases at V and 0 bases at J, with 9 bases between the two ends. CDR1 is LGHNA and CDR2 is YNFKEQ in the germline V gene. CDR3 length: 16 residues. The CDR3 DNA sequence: TGTGCCAGCAGCCAAGATTTGGCAGACTCTGGAAACACCATATATTTT. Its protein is CASSQDLADSGNTIYF.

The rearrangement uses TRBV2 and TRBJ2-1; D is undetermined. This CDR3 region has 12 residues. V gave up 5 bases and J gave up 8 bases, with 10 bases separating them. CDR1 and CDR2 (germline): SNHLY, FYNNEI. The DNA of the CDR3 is TGTGCCAGCAGTCGCCCCGGGTATGAGCAGTTCTTC. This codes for CASSRPGYEQFF.

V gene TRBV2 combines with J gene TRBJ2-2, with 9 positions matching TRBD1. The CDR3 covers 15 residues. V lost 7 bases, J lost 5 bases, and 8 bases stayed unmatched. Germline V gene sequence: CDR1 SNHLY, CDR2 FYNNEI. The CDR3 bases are TGTGCCAGCAAATGGGACAGGGAACGAACCGGGGAGCTGTTTTTT. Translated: CASKWDRERTGELFF.

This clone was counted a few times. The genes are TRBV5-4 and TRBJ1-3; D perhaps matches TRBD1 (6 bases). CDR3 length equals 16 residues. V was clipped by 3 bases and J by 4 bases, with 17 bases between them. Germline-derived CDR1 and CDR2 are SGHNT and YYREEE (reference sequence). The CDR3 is CASSYTGLVWGNTIYF. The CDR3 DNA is TGTGCCAGCAGCTATACAGGGCTGGTCTGGGGAAACACCATATATTTT. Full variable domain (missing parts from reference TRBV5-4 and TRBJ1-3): ETGVTQSPTHLIKTRGQQVTLRCSSQSGHNTVSWYQQALGQGPQFIFQYYREEENGRGNFPPRFSGLQFPNYSSELNVNALELDDSALYLCASSYTGLVWGNTIYFGEGSWLTVV.